The rows below give T cell receptor beta chains drawn from one sample of a study of spatial heterogeneity in lung cancer. TCRdb reprocessed the 5' RACE reads via MiXCR and lists one record per CDR3 protein. The data hold about 36,000 distinct CDR3 sequences, with approximately 6.8% observed a single time. The sample in question was PBMCs, obtained at surgery. Receptor source: a female donor with early-stage non-small cell lung cancer. The conserved cysteine and the conserved F or W are not part of the CDR3 here. A D gene is named only where the DNA matches it firmly.

>-|TRBJ1-1|TRBV6-1
ASSEQRGGTEAF
>-|TRBJ2-4|TRBV5-5
ASSLGQLEDIQY
>-|TRBJ1-2|TRBV18
ASSPIGGGYT
>TRBD2|TRBJ2-4|TRBV12-3/TRBV12-4
ASSFRLAGLGDIQY
>TRBD1|TRBJ2-3|TRBV5-6
ASSLAGTGGTYTQY
>-|TRBJ2-5|TRBV6-2/TRBV6-3
ASSYPELAVQETQY
>-|TRBJ1-2|TRBV6-1
ASSEAWKLGYGYT
>-|TRBJ2-5|TRBV20-1
SPNWGETQY
>-|TRBJ1-5|TRBV10-3
AISEGGMGNQPQH
>-|TRBJ1-4|TRBV20-1
SARPTDHPGNEKLF
>TRBD1|TRBJ1-6|TRBV6-6
ASSCSRTGGSPLH
>-|TRBJ2-1|TRBV7-7
ASSLSVPHGCILFNEQF
>-|TRBJ1-2|TRBV2
ASSENREAGYGYT
>-|TRBJ1-1|TRBV6-2/TRBV6-3
ASSYSLEGGYTEAF
>-|TRBJ1-5|TRBV7-2
ASNPDSHQPQH
>TRBD1|TRBJ2-3|TRBV5-1
ASSLAGTGRTDTQY
>-|TRBJ1-6|TRBV28
AIMGGGERPLH
>TRBD2|TRBJ2-1|TRBV4-3
ASSQVSGTSEGQF
>TRBD1|TRBJ2-2|TRBV12-3/TRBV12-4
ASSWDRGLTGELF
>-|TRBJ2-1|TRBV5-1
ASSLGQPIYNEQF
>TRBD1|TRBJ1-1|TRBV20-1
SARPLTGLNTEAF
>-|TRBJ2-4|TRBV6-5
ASSYAGATKNIQY
>-|TRBJ1-3|TRBV28
ASSKGFTWGNTIY
>TRBD2|TRBJ2-1|TRBV3-1
ASSQSSGRAYNEQF
>-|TRBJ2-2|TRBV2
ASRTMIADTGELF
>-|TRBJ1-2|TRBV7-2
ASSLGADRYGYT
>-|TRBJ2-5|TRBV18
ASSPSEETQY
>-|TRBJ1-1|TRBV3-1
ASSRTRSHEAF
>-|TRBJ2-4|TRBV10-3
AISEGLGRGSIQY
>TRBD2|TRBJ2-7|TRBV20-1
SAQRPSGDYEQY
>-|TRBJ1-2|TRBV11-2
ASSQARDRGYT
>-|TRBJ2-1|TRBV2
ASRVGRDNEQF
>TRBD1|TRBJ2-5|TRBV11-3
ASSRQGAEETQY
>TRBD2|TRBJ2-1|TRBV7-9
ASSKREGHDEQF
>-|TRBJ2-5|TRBV19
ASSTRPQGGKY
>TRBD2|TRBJ2-7|TRBV3-1
ASRLAGVHYEQY
>-|TRBJ1-1|TRBV20-1
SASKGRRREAF
>-|TRBJ2-3|TRBV29-1
SVDYLLTDTQY
>-|TRBJ2-3|TRBV6-7
ASKGSRVPLSTDTQY
>-|TRBJ1-3|TRBV20-1
SATSPTSGNTIY
>TRBD2|TRBJ2-1|TRBV29-1
SVAPTGLAGVNEQF
>TRBD2|TRBJ2-1|TRBV9
ASSPTSGEYNEQF
>TRBD1|TRBJ1-5|TRBV2
ASTWTGNQPQH
>-|TRBJ1-5|TRBV7-9
ASSGTGAQPQH
>-|TRBJ2-3|TRBV10-3
ATTPAGTDTQY
>-|TRBJ1-2|TRBV27
ASRGGSTNYGYT
>-|TRBJ2-3|TRBV15
ATSRVFRAGPDTQY
>-|TRBJ2-1|TRBV21-1
ASSIDCGGPYNEQF
>-|TRBJ1-1|TRBV20-1
SAPSDEQVSSEAF
>-|TRBJ2-5|TRBV20-1
SARDPVTTQY